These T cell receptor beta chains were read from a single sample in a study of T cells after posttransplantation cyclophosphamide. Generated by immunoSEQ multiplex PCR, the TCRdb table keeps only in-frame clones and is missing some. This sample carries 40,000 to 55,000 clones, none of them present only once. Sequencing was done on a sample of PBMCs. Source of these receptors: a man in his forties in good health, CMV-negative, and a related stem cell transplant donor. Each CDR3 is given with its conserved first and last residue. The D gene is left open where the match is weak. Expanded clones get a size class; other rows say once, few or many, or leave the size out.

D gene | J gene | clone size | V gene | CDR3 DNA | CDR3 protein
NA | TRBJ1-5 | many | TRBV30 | TGTGCCTGGAGTGTACTCTCCAATCAGCCCCAGCATTTT | CAWSVLSNQPQHF
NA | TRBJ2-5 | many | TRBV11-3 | TGTGCCAGCAGCTTAGAAGCTCGGGAGACCCAGTACTTC | CASSLEARETQYF
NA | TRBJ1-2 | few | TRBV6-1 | TGTGCCAGCAACACGGGGGGCAACTATGGCTACACCTTC | CASNTGGNYGYTF
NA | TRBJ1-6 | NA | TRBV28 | TGTGCCAGCACCACTCCGGGACTTCCCTCACGTTCACCCCTCCACTTT | CASTTPGLPSRSPLHF
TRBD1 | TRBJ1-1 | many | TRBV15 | TGTGCCACCAGCAGTCGGACAGGACTCATGAACACTGAAGCTTTCTTT | CATSSRTGLMNTEAFF
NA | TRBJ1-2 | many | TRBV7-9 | TGTGCCAGCAGCTCGGGGATCCATGGCTACACCTTC | CASSSGIHGYTF
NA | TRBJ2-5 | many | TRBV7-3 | TGTGCCAGCAGCCGCGGGTGGGGGGATGGGGAGACCCAGTACTTC | CASSRGWGDGETQYF
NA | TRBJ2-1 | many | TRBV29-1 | TGCAGCGTATGGGCCAGCTCCTACAATGAGCAGTTCTTC | CSVWASSYNEQFF
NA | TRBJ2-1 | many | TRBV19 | TGTGCCAGTAGTAGGGTGGCGCGGGAATCTCAGTTCTTC | CASSRVARESQFF
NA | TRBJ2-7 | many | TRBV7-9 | TGTGCCAGCAGCCGAGGAGGCAGCTACGAGCAGTACTTC | CASSRGGSYEQYF
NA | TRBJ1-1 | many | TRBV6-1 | TGTGCCAGCAGTCTGGACAGCCCTTTGGGCACTGAAGCTTTCTTT | CASSLDSPLGTEAFF
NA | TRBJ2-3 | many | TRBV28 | TGTGCCAGCAGTTTAGCAGCGGGACACACAGATACGCAGTATTTT | CASSLAAGHTDTQYF
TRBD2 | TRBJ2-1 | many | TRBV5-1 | TGCGCCAGCAGCTGGGGGGGGACTGACAATGAGCAGTTCTTC | CASSWGGTDNEQFF
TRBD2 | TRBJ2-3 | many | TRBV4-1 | TGCGCCAGCAGACGACAGGGGACTAGCGGGAGTTCAGATACGCAGTATTTT | CASRRQGTSGSSDTQYF
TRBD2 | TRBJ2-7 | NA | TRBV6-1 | TGTGCCAGCAGTTTCGCGGGAGTAGTTTACGAGCAGTACTTC | CASSFAGVVYEQYF
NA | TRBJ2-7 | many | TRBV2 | TGTGCCAGCAGCCTGTCTAGCACTTTCTCCTACGAGCAGTACTTC | CASSLSSTFSYEQYF
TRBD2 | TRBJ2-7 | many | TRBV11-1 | TGTGCCAGCAGCTTAGCCTTAGCGGGAGGGCCTCCGTACGAGCAGTACTTC | CASSLALAGGPPYEQYF
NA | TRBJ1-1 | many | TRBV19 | TGTGCCAGTAGTATAGTGCGGGAAGTGAACACTGAAGCTTTCTTT | CASSIVREVNTEAFF
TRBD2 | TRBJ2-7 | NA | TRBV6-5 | TGTGCCAGCAGGACCCTTCTAGCGGTAACCTACGAGCAGTACTTC | CASRTLLAVTYEQYF
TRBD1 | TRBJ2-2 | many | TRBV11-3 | TGTGCCAGCAGCTTAGGGACAGGTGCCACCGGGGAGCTGTTTTTT | CASSLGTGATGELFF
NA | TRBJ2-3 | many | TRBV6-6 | TGTGCCAGCAGTTACTCGAACGGAGATACGCAGTATTTT | CASSYSNGDTQYF
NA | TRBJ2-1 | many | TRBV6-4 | TGTGCCAGCAGTGAACTGGGCGGGACCATTGAGCAGTTCTTC | CASSELGGTIEQFF
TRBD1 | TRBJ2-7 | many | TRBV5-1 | TGCGCCAGCAGCTTAGGGACAGGCGCCTACGAGCAGTACTTC | CASSLGTGAYEQYF
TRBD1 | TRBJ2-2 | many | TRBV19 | TGTGCCAGTAGTCCCGACAGGGGGCCCGGGGAGCTGTTTTTT | CASSPDRGPGELFF
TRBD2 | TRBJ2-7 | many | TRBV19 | TGTGCCAGTAGCCCGGGGAGTAGCGGGACCTACGAGCAGTACTTC | CASSPGSSGTYEQYF
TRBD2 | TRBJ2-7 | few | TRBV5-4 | TGTGCCAGCAGCTTTTCTAGCGGCCCCGGCGAGCAGTACTTC | CASSFSSGPGEQYF
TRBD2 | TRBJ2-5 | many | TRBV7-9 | TGTGCCAGCAGTTCAGGACTAGCGGGAATCGGGCAAGAGACCCAGTACTTC | CASSSGLAGIGQETQYF
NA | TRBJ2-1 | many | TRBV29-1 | TGCAGCGTTGAGGTTCCCCAGGGTCTAGGGGAGCAGTTCTTC | CSVEVPQGLGEQFF
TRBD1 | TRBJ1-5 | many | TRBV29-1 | TGCAGCGTAATAACAGGGGGGGGCAATCAGCCCCAGCATTTT | CSVITGGGNQPQHF